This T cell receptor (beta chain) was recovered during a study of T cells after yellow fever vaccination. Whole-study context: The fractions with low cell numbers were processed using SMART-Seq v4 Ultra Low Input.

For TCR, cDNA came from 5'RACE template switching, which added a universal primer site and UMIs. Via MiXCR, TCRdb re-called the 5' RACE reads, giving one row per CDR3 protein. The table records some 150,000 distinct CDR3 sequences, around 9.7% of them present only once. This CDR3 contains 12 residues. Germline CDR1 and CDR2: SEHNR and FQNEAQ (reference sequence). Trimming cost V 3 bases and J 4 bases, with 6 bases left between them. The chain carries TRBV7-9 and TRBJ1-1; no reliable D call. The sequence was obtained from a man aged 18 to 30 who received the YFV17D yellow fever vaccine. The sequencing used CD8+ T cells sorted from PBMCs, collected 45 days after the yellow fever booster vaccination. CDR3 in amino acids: CASSFMSTEAFF. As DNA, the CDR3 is TGTGCCAGCAGCTTTATGAGCACTGAAGCTTTCTTT.